The source of this TCR beta chain is a study of T cell responses to AZD1222 COVID-19 vaccine. Whole-study results and caveats: Only six AZD1222 recipients tested seropositive at baseline. All repertoire sampling was performed exclusively after the peak T cell response. The donor cohort was predominantly white British with a female majority, and clonal diversity may have been underestimated. As reported, nearly half of all spike-specific TCRs target variant regions that are unmutated.

TCRdb's table, derived via immunoSEQ multiplex PCR, lists solely in-frame clones and lacks some. The table has 150,000 to 200,000 clones, approximately 94% seen once. The CDR3 is 16 residues long. V dropped 4 bases and J dropped 2; count of bases not matched to a gene: 7. CDR1 and CDR2 (germline): MGHDK, SYGVNS. Points on this clone: Its antigen is still unknown.

The genes are TRBV25-1 and TRBJ2-2; 7 bases line up with TRBD1. The sample was peripheral blood, taken on day 0 of AZD1222 vaccination. The source of this sequence is an adult in good health. CDR3 DNA: TGTGCCAGCAGTGCCCGGACAGGCCCTAACACCGGGGAGCTGTTTTTT. Translating gives CASSARTGPNTGELFF.